The entry below describes one T cell receptor beta chain. The antigen is not known. The CDR3 is 17 amino acids. Per germline, CDR1 LGHNA and CDR2 YNFKEQ. Unmatched junction bases numbered 7, after V lost 3 bases and J lost 1 base. The assay was immunoSEQ multiplex PCR, and TCRdb's table has in-frame clones only and misses some. The table lists around 77,000 clones, around 98% of them singletons. This record belongs to a study of Tregs in tolerant kidney transplant recipients. General study points: Expanding Tregs on activated donor B cells appeared to best identify donor-specific TCRbeta clones.

This chain uses TRBV4-2 with TRBJ2-5, with TRBD2 identical over 11 bases. The TCR comes from a human donor who received a combined kidney and bone marrow transplant. Material: CD4+ T cells from blood, obtained before the transplant. CDR3: CASSQLGTSGSQETQYF. For the CDR3, the DNA is TGTGCCAGCAGCCAGCTAGGGACTAGCGGTTCCCAAGAGACCCAGTACTTC.